This TCR beta chain originates from a study of cytomegalovirus exposure and HLA in healthy donors. Germline V lookup: CDR1 SGHRS, CDR2 YFSETQ. CDR3 size: 15 residues. V lost 5 bases to trimming and J lost 0 bases; unmatched junction nucleotides: 5. Primers: 60 Vbeta forward and 13 Jbeta reverse. The assay was immunoSEQ multiplex PCR, and TCRdb's table has in-frame clones only and misses some. Its table lists 150,000 or so clones. This sequence originates from a woman younger than 30 in good health and CMV-seronegative. The chain links TRBV5-1 to TRBJ2-1; TRBD2 aligns across 7 bases. Sequencing was performed on PBMCs. The CDR3 here is CASRAGTLSYNEQFF. In DNA form, the CDR3 reads TGCGCCAGCAGAGCGGGGACCCTCTCCTACAATGAGCAGTTCTTC.